Here is one T cell receptor beta chain with its context. The table came from immunoSEQ multiplex PCR; TCRdb's copy has only in-frame clones and leaves some out. This repertoire shows some 1.5 million clones, 95% to 97% found once; its top ten account for roughly 1.2%. The sample comes from a study of shared clonotypes between healthy human individuals. Germline V gene data show CDR1 as SGHVS and CDR2 as FQNEAQ. CDR3 length: 16 amino acids. V was pared by 5 bases and J by 2 bases, with 16 bases between. The genes are TRBV7-8 and TRBJ2-4; D possibly uses TRBD1 or TRBD2 (5 bases each). Source material: naive CD4+ T cells sorted from blood. Indicated subset: CD45RA+ positively selected. The origin of this receptor is a young man in good health. CDR3 amino acids: CASSLPYRGTKNIQYF. The CDR3 nucleotides are TGTGCCAGCAGCCTTCCGTATCGGGGCACCAAAAACATTCAGTACTTC.